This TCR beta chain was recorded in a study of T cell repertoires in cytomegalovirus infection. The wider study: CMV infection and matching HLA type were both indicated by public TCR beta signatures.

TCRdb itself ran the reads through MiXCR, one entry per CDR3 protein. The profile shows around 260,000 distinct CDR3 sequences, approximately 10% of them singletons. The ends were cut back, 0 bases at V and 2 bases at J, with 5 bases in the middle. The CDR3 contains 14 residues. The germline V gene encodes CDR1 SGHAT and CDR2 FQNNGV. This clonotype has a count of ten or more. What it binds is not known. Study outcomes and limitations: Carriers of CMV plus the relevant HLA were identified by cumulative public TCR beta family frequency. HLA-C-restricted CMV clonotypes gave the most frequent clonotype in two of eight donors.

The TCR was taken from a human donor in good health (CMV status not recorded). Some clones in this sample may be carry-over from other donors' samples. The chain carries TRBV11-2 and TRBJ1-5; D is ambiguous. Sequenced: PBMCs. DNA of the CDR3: TGTGCCAGCAGCTTAGATGGCGGCAATCAGCCCCAGCATTTT. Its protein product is CASSLDGGNQPQHF. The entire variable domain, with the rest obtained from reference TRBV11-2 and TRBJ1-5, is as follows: EAGVAQSPRYKIIEKRQSVAFWCNPISGHATLYWYQQILGQGPKLLIQFQNNGVVDDSQLPKDRFSAERLKGVDSTLKIQPAKLEDSAVYLCASSLDGGNQPQHFGDGTRLSIL.